The next 10 T cell receptor beta chains were all read from a single sample in a study of shared T cell receptors in the human thymus. The method was immunoSEQ multiplex PCR; TCRdb's version includes in-frame clones alone and lacks a portion of them. The table lists 500,000 to 750,000 clones, roughly 88% of them singletons. These data were also reused for a study on human thymus T cells.

Input material: thymocytes. The receptors stem from a boy younger than two with a congenital heart defect.

This clone has only a few counts. The V gene is TRBV5-1, the J gene TRBJ2-1; D gene unclear. Germline loops: CDR1 SGHRS, CDR2 YFSETQ. Trimming left V 5 bases short and J 7 bases short, with 7 bases between. The CDR3 runs to 11 residues. CDR3 coding DNA: TGCGCCAGCAGGAGCTTTAATGAGCAGTTCTTC. As protein: CASRSFNEQFF.

The V and J genes are TRBV11-3 and TRBJ2-1, with 11 nucleotides matching TRBD2. The CDR3 has 16 amino acids. The ends lost 0 bases at V and 6 bases at J; junction bases unmatched: 4. The germline gives CDR1 SGHNT, CDR2 YENEEA. The CDR3 DNA follows: TGTGCCAGCAGCTTAGAAACCACTAGCGGGGGCAATGAGCAGTTCTTC. The encoded protein is CASSLETTSGGNEQFF.

The chain recombines TRBV14 with TRBJ1-2; 7 bases align to TRBD1. The germline V gene encodes CDR1 SGHDN and CDR2 FVKESK. This CDR3 is built from 15 residues. V gave up 0 bases and J gave up 3 bases; unmatched junction bases: 4. CDR3 residues: CASSQDRDSYYGYTF. The CDR3 nucleotides are TGTGCCAGCAGCCAAGACCGGGACAGTTACTATGGCTACACCTTC. Full variable domain (outside the CDR3, taken from reference TRBV14 and TRBJ1-2): EAGVTQFPSHSVIEKGQTVTLRCDPISGHDNLYWYRRVMGKEIKFLLHFVKESKQDESGMPNNRFLAERTGGTYSTLKVQPAELEDSGVYFCASSQDRDSYYGYTFGSGTRLTVV.

A few counts support this clone. J is TRBJ1-1 and V is TRBV5-4; no firm D call. CDR1 SGHNT and CDR2 YYREEE come from the germline V gene (reference sequence). The CDR3 is made up of 12 amino acids. V shed 1 base and J shed 5 bases, with 6 bases lying between them. The CDR3 region is CASSLTGTEAFF. CDR3 DNA: TGTGCCAGCAGCTTGACGGGAACTGAAGCTTTCTTT. Full variable domain (outside the CDR3, taken from reference TRBV5-4 and TRBJ1-1): ETGVTQSPTHLIKTRGQQVTLRCSSQSGHNTVSWYQQALGQGPQFIFQYYREEENGRGNFPPRFSGLQFPNYSSELNVNALELDDSALYLCASSLTGTEAFFGQGTRLTVV.

The chain links TRBV4-2 to TRBJ2-7; 9 bases fit TRBD1. The CDR3 loop spans 16 amino acids. Trimming removed 3 bases from V and 5 bases from J; junction bases left unmatched: 11. CDR1 LGHNA and CDR2 YNFKEQ come from the germline V gene. CDR3: CASSHGQGSPRDEQYF. CDR3 DNA: TGTGCCAGCAGCCATGGACAGGGGTCCCCCAGGGACGAGCAGTACTTC.

This chain links TRBV4-3 with TRBJ2-1; a weak D match, TRBD2 (5 bases). Germline CDR1 is LGHNA and CDR2 is YSLEER. Trimming stripped 0 bases from V and 0 bases from J, with 12 bases between. The CDR3 runs 17 residues. This chain's CDR3 is CASSQEQRTSSYNEQFF. CDR3 bases: TGCGCCAGCAGCCAAGAACAGCGGACGAGCTCCTACAATGAGCAGTTCTTC.

The chain is built from TRBV28 and TRBJ2-7; tentatively, D is TRBD2 (6 bases). Trimming stripped 2 bases from V and 0 bases from J, with 14 bases between. The CDR3 is 16 residues long. The V gene's germline CDR1 is MDHEN and CDR2 SYDVKM. The CDR3 is CASSLAAGTLSYEQYF. The CDR3 DNA sequence: TGTGCCAGCAGTTTAGCTGCGGGAACCCTCTCCTACGAGCAGTACTTC.

This clone was observed a single time. CDR3 protein: CANTPGRGYEQYF. CDR3 bases: TGTGCCAACACCCCCGGCAGGGGCTACGAGCAGTACTTC. The chain has TRBV7-8 and TRBJ2-7; tentative D call: TRBD1 (6 bases). CDR1 and CDR2 from the germline V gene are SGHVS and FQNEAQ. The CDR3 length is 13 residues. The ends were cut back, 10 bases at V and 3 bases at J, with 16 bases in the middle.

The chain has TRBV7-9 and TRBJ2-3; D unclear. This CDR3 has 13 residues. Germline CDR1 and CDR2: SEHNR and FQNEAQ (reference sequence). The V and J ends lost 5 bases and 3 bases respectively, with 9 bases between them. The CDR3 loop is CASSPEQTDTQYF. CDR3 bases: TGTGCCAGCAGCCCCGAACAGACAGATACGCAGTATTTT.

This clone was observed once. CDR3 bases: TGTGCCAGCTCAAGCACAGGGGGCTCAGGGGAGCAGTACTTC. It specifies CASSSTGGSGEQYF. This chain links TRBV18 with TRBJ2-7; 9 nucleotides agree with TRBD1. V was clipped by 5 bases and J by 7 bases; unmatched bases: 9. The CDR3 is 14 amino acids. In germline, CDR1 is KGHSH, CDR2 LQKENI.